This T cell receptor beta chain was sequenced in a study of blood T cell repertoires in COVID-19. In the study overall: Both acute and convalescent COVID-19 samples were obtained from the United States, Italy and Spain. PBMCs, B-cell-depleted T cells, or T cells provided the cDNA or gDNA that made up the material.

TCRdb keeps only in-frame clones here, not all; method: immunoSEQ multiplex PCR. Of 120,000 to 150,000 clones listed, around 88% were seen once; the top ten hold about 1.5%. In germline, CDR1 is SGHAT, CDR2 FQNNGV. V shed 4 bases and J shed 3 bases, with 28 bases lying between them. The CDR3 runs to 19 residues. Material: peripheral blood. This sequence originates from a woman between 55 and 75 years old with acute or convalescent COVID-19. This chain joins TRBV11-2 and TRBJ2-7; TRBD1 is a possible D gene (6 bases). CDR3 bases: TGTGCCAGCAGCTCCAGGCCGGGACAAGGGGCATTAGTGGACTACGAGCAGTACTTC. The encoded protein is CASSSRPGQGALVDYEQYF.